This T cell receptor (beta chain) was recorded in a study of cytomegalovirus exposure and HLA in healthy donors. Primers included in the PCR were 60 Vbeta and 13 Jbeta primers. Measured with immunoSEQ multiplex PCR; TCRdb has only the in-frame clones, and not every one. The sample lists 60,000 to 100,000 clones, roughly 79% occurring once. Between the trimmed V and J ends, which lost 0 bases and 3 bases, there was a span of 14 bases. CDR3 length: 16 residues. Germline CDR1 reads SGHRS; CDR2 reads YFSETQ. The sample was PBMCs. The TCR originated in a male donor in good health and CMV-seropositive. The J gene is TRBJ2-3, the V gene TRBV5-1; D is perhaps TRBD2 (7 bases). DNA of the CDR3: TGCGCCAGCAGCTTGGTAGGGGGGGGCTTTACAGATACGCAGTATTTT. Protein: CASSLVGGGFTDTQYF.